These 26 T cell receptor beta chains were sequenced from one sample in a study of cytomegalovirus exposure and HLA in healthy donors. PCR used 60 Vbeta primers and 13 Jbeta primers. Sequencing was performed with immunoSEQ multiplex PCR; in TCRdb, only in-frame clones are kept and a portion is missing. This sample contains about 160,000 clones. Input material: PBMCs. All receptors derive from a man aged 30-40 years in good health and CMV-seronegative.

The CDR3 region is CASSLAAGGTGELFF. Here the CDR3 DNA reads TGTGCCAGCAGCTTAGCAGCGGGAGGCACCGGGGAGCTGTTTTTT. This chain links TRBV7-8 with TRBJ2-2; 9 bases map to TRBD2. Germline values: CDR1 SGHVS, CDR2 FQNEAQ. CDR3 length equals 15 residues. Trimming cost V 0 bases and J 4 bases; bases outside gene matches: 0.

The chain has TRBV5-6 and TRBJ1-2; 10 positions agree with TRBD1. This CDR3 has 15 amino acids. The germline gives CDR1 SGHDT, CDR2 YYEEEE. The ends lost 5 bases at V and 1 base at J; junction bases unmatched: 5. The CDR3 DNA follows: TGTGCCAGCAGGTCGACAGGGGGCCTTAACTATGGCTACACCTTC. Protein: CASRSTGGLNYGYTF.

This chain connects TRBV19 to TRBJ1-5, with a weak D call TRBD1 (5 bases). V lost 3 bases, J lost 2 bases, and 11 bases lay in between. CDR3 length: 15 residues. Germline CDR1 LNHDA, CDR2 SQIVND (reference sequence). DNA of the CDR3: TGTGCCAGTAGTATGTCAGGGTACCGCAATCAGCCCCAGCATTTT. It specifies CASSMSGYRNQPQHF.

The chain is built from TRBV2 and TRBJ2-5, with 7 bases aligning to TRBD2. Germline values: CDR1 SNHLY, CDR2 FYNNEI. With V trimmed by 6 bases and J by 11 bases, 15 bases remained unmatched. This CDR3 spans 14 amino acids. The CDR3 region is CASRGGLLTFEQYF. CDR3 bases: TGTGCCAGCAGGGGGGGACTACTGACCTTTGAGCAGTACTTC.

V is TRBV5-4 and J is TRBJ2-1, with D uncertain. V was clipped by 3 bases and J by 8 bases, with 12 bases between them. The CDR3 is made up of 13 amino acids. Germline assignment: CDR1 SGHNT and CDR2 YYREEE (reference sequence). The CDR3, as DNA: TGTGCCAGCAGCTCACCGCAGGTCGATGAGCAGTTCTTC. It codes for CASSSPQVDEQFF.

The J gene is TRBJ1-1, the V gene TRBV5-8; TRBD1 agrees at 8 bases. With 5 bases clipped from V and 4 bases from J, the junction kept 7 bases outside the gene matches. There are 14 residues in the CDR3. Germline V gives CDR1 SGHTS, CDR2 YDEGEE. The CDR3 here is CASSHETGGTEAFF. The CDR3 region has the DNA TGTGCCAGCAGTCATGAAACAGGGGGCACTGAAGCTTTCTTT.

J is TRBJ1-1 and V is TRBV29-1, with unresolved D. Germline-derived CDR1 and CDR2 are SQVTM and ANQGSEA. The V and J ends lost 7 bases and 0 bases respectively, with 12 bases between them. There are 13 residues in the CDR3. The CDR3 nucleotides are TGCAGCGCCGTACAGAATATGAACACTGAAGCTTTCTTT. Protein product: CSAVQNMNTEAFF.

The chain couples TRBV27 to TRBJ2-5; D is possibly TRBD2 (5 bases). Trimming removed 7 bases from V and 5 bases from J, with 14 bases in between. The germline V gene has CDR1 MNHEY and CDR2 SMNVEV (reference sequence). This CDR3 contains 13 residues. CDR3 residues: CASKTVARETQYF. The CDR3 bases are TGTGCCAGCAAAACGGTAGCGCGGGAGACCCAGTACTTC.

The rearrangement uses TRBV5-1 and TRBJ1-2; D is undetermined. CDR3 length: 13 amino acids. V lost 1 base and J 6 bases, leaving 10 bases between the germline ends. Germline lookup yields CDR1 SGHRS and CDR2 YFSETQ. The CDR3 DNA reads TGCGCCAGCAGCTTGACCCTTCAGGATGGCTACACCTTC. Its translation is CASSLTLQDGYTF.

V usage is TRBV25-1 and J usage is TRBJ1-3; 7 bases align to TRBD1. The J segment lost 2 bases and the V segment lost 6 bases, leaving 4 bases of the junction unmatched. Germline values: CDR1 MGHDK, CDR2 SYGVNS. CDR3 length equals 14 residues. CDR3 region: CASSSTGPGNTIYF. The DNA of the CDR3 is TGTGCCAGCAGCTCGACAGGGCCTGGAAACACCATATATTTT.

The rearrangement uses TRBV9 and TRBJ2-3, with TRBD1 matching 10 bases. This CDR3 region has 15 residues. J gave up 0 bases and V 2 bases, and 0 bases lay outside the gene matches. The germline V gene has CDR1 SGDLS and CDR2 YYNGEE. CDR3 region: CASSVDRGSTDTQYF. CDR3 DNA: TGTGCCAGCAGCGTGGACAGGGGGAGCACAGATACGCAGTATTTT.

The V and J genes are TRBV5-1 and TRBJ1-2, with TRBD1 identical over 9 bases. The V segment lost 4 bases and the J segment 0 bases; nucleotides outside the gene matches: 4. The germline V gene has CDR1 SGHRS and CDR2 YFSETQ. CDR3 size: 15 residues. The CDR3, as DNA: TGCGCCAGCAGCCCCGGACAGGGGTCTAACTATGGCTACACCTTC. This codes for CASSPGQGSNYGYTF.

The chain uses TRBV29-1 and TRBJ1-1, with D unclear. CDR3 size: 13 residues. CDR1 and CDR2 from the germline V gene are SQVTM and ANQGSEA. V dropped 0 bases and J dropped 7 bases, with 12 bases sitting between them. The DNA for the CDR3 is TGCAGCGTTGAAGATCCCGGGGAAGGTGAAGCTTTCTTT. Translating gives CSVEDPGEGEAFF.

The chain carries TRBV10-2 and TRBJ2-5; D is perhaps TRBD2 (5 bases). Trimming pared 6 bases from V and 5 bases from J, leaving 16 bases between. The CDR3 spans 14 residues. Germline V gives CDR1 WSHSY, CDR2 SAAADI. The DNA for the CDR3 is TGCGCCAGCAGCTTAGGACTCCAGATGGAGACCCAGTACTTC. This sequence encodes CASSLGLQMETQYF.

The rearrangement joins TRBV10-2 to TRBJ2-2; maybe TRBD1 (6 bases). CDR3 size: 17 residues. Trimming left V 2 bases short and J 5 bases short, with 18 bases between. Germline CDR1 WSHSY, CDR2 SAAADI. The CDR3 DNA reads TGCGCCAGCAGTGAGAATCAAGGGACAATGTGGACCGGGGAGCTGTTTTTT. This gives the protein CASSENQGTMWTGELFF.

The chain uses TRBV7-9 and TRBJ2-5, with a tentative D call TRBD1 (6 bases). Near its end, the DNA agrees better with TRBJ2-7, so the J call may be wrong. From germline, CDR1 is SEHNR and CDR2 FQNEAQ (reference sequence). This CDR3 has 15 amino acids. Here the CDR3 reads CASSSTGRFSYEQYF. CDR3 sequence (DNA): TGTGCCAGCAGTTCTACAGGGCGATTCTCCTACGAGCAGTACTTC.

The rearrangement joins TRBV9 to TRBJ2-5, with 10 bases identical to TRBD2. This CDR3 region has 16 residues. The germline gives CDR1 SGDLS, CDR2 YYNGEE. V dropped 4 bases and J dropped 5; count of bases not matched to a gene: 11. The CDR3 DNA reads as TGTGCCAGCAGCCCATCGACTAGCGGGTACGGGGAGACCCAGTACTTC. Its translation: CASSPSTSGYGETQYF.

V is TRBV6-1 and J is TRBJ1-5, with 7 positions matching TRBD1. Germline loops: CDR1 MNHNS, CDR2 SASEGT. The ends lost 6 bases at V and 2 bases at J; junction bases unmatched: 1. The CDR3 totals 13 residues. The CDR3 nucleotides read TGTGCCAGCAGCGACAGGGGCAATCAGCCCCAGCATTTT. Its translation: CASSDRGNQPQHF.

This chain's CDR3 is CAWSQDSGEQFF. CDR3 in DNA: TGTGCCTGGAGTCAAGATAGCGGTGAGCAGTTCTTC. The J gene is TRBJ2-1, the V gene TRBV30; tentative D call: TRBD2 (6 bases). V was pared by 2 bases and J by 9 bases, with 11 bases between. CDR3 length equals 12 residues. Germline lookup yields CDR1 GTSNPN and CDR2 SVGIG (reference sequence).

V gene TRBV5-1 combines with J gene TRBJ2-1; tentative D call: TRBD1 (5 bases). Trimming took 5 bases from V and 0 from J, leaving 9 bases between them. This CDR3 comprises 14 residues. Germline V gene lookup returns CDR1 SGHRS and CDR2 YFSETQ. The CDR3 loop reads CASRTGDSYNEQFF. The CDR3 DNA is TGCGCCAGCAGAACAGGAGACTCCTACAATGAGCAGTTCTTC.

CDR3 protein: CASSQGGTGRYEQYF. CDR3 sequence (DNA): TGCGCCAGCAGCCAAGGGGGGACAGGGCGCTACGAGCAGTACTTC. J is TRBJ2-7 and V is TRBV4-3; 9 nucleotides match TRBD1. With V trimmed by 1 base and J by 3 bases, 4 bases remained unmatched. The CDR3 has 15 amino acids. Germline CDR1 LGHNA, CDR2 YSLEER.

The chain has TRBV27 and TRBJ2-7, with 14 bases matching TRBD2. CDR1 and CDR2 (germline): MNHEY, SMNVEV (reference sequence). This CDR3 spans 14 amino acids. V lost 5 bases to trimming and J lost 9 bases; unmatched junction nucleotides: 6. CDR3 coding DNA: TGTGCCAGCAGTATGGGACTAGCGGGAGTTGTGCAGTACTTC. Amino acids: CASSMGLAGVVQYF.

The chain is built from TRBV7-8 and TRBJ1-5; D unclear. The CDR3 length is 13 residues. V was cut by 5 bases and J by 7 bases, with 12 bases left in between. The germline V gene has CDR1 SGHVS and CDR2 FQNEAQ. In nucleotides, the CDR3 is TGTGCCAGCAGCACCGAGACCAGGCAGCCCCAGCATTTT. Translating gives CASSTETRQPQHF.

The CDR3 loop is CASSLGGAGNSPLHF. CDR3 sequence (DNA): TGCGCCAGCAGCCTTGGAGGGGCTGGAAATTCACCCCTCCACTTT. The chain has TRBV5-1 and TRBJ1-6; tentative D call: TRBD1 (5 bases). The CDR3 contains 15 residues. V lost 4 bases and J lost 7, with 15 bases in between. Germline V gives CDR1 SGHRS, CDR2 YFSETQ.

The chain joins TRBV5-6 to TRBJ1-5; tentative D call: TRBD1 (5 bases). This CDR3 has 13 amino acids. V dropped 4 bases and J dropped 4 bases, with 9 bases sitting between them. Germline CDR1 and CDR2: SGHDT and YYEEEE. The CDR3 here is CASSKTENQPQHF. Here the CDR3 DNA reads TGTGCCAGCAGCAAGACAGAAAATCAGCCCCAGCATTTT.

V is TRBV30 and J is TRBJ2-3; D remains unclear. Germline CDR1 and CDR2: GTSNPN and SVGIG (reference sequence). V lost 1 base to trimming and J lost 5 bases, with 10 bases between them. The CDR3 consists of 13 residues. The CDR3 protein is CAWSDSYLDTQYF. DNA for the CDR3: TGTGCCTGGAGTGACTCCTACCTAGATACGCAGTATTTT.